The source of this T cell receptor beta chain is a study of graft-versus-host responses after intestinal transplantation. For the study at large: Isolated intestinal, liver-intestinal, or multivisceral transplants had been given to the recipients. Findings and limits, study-wide: Recipient marrow contained GvH clones, some of which appeared first in ileum or blood.

V lost 3 bases to trimming and J lost 6 bases; unmatched junction nucleotides: 9. Germline V gene lookup returns CDR1 LNHDA and CDR2 SQIVND (reference sequence). The CDR3 is made up of 15 amino acids. Some clones are missing from TCRdb's copy, which holds only in-frame ones; the method was immunoSEQ multiplex PCR. The data contain under 20,000 clones, over 35% of them singletons. The authors plated 200,000 CFSE-labeled responder cells with 200,000 irradiated, violet-dye-labeled stimulator cells. Both CD3+CD4+ and CD3+CD8+ responders that were proliferating and CFSE-low underwent sorting after the reaction.

The sequence came from a human patient who received an intestinal transplant. Source: alloreactive CD4+ T cells from a mixed lymphocyte reaction culture, taken before intestinal transplant. The subset here: CFSE-low proliferating T cells sorted from approximately 6-day pre-transplant mixed lymphocyte reaction (GvH or HvG direction). V is TRBV19 and J is TRBJ2-3; 7 bases line up with TRBD2. The DNA for the CDR3 is TGTGCCAGTAGTATCGGGGGGTTGGATGGGGATACGCAGTATTTT. Translation gives CASSIGGLDGDTQYF.